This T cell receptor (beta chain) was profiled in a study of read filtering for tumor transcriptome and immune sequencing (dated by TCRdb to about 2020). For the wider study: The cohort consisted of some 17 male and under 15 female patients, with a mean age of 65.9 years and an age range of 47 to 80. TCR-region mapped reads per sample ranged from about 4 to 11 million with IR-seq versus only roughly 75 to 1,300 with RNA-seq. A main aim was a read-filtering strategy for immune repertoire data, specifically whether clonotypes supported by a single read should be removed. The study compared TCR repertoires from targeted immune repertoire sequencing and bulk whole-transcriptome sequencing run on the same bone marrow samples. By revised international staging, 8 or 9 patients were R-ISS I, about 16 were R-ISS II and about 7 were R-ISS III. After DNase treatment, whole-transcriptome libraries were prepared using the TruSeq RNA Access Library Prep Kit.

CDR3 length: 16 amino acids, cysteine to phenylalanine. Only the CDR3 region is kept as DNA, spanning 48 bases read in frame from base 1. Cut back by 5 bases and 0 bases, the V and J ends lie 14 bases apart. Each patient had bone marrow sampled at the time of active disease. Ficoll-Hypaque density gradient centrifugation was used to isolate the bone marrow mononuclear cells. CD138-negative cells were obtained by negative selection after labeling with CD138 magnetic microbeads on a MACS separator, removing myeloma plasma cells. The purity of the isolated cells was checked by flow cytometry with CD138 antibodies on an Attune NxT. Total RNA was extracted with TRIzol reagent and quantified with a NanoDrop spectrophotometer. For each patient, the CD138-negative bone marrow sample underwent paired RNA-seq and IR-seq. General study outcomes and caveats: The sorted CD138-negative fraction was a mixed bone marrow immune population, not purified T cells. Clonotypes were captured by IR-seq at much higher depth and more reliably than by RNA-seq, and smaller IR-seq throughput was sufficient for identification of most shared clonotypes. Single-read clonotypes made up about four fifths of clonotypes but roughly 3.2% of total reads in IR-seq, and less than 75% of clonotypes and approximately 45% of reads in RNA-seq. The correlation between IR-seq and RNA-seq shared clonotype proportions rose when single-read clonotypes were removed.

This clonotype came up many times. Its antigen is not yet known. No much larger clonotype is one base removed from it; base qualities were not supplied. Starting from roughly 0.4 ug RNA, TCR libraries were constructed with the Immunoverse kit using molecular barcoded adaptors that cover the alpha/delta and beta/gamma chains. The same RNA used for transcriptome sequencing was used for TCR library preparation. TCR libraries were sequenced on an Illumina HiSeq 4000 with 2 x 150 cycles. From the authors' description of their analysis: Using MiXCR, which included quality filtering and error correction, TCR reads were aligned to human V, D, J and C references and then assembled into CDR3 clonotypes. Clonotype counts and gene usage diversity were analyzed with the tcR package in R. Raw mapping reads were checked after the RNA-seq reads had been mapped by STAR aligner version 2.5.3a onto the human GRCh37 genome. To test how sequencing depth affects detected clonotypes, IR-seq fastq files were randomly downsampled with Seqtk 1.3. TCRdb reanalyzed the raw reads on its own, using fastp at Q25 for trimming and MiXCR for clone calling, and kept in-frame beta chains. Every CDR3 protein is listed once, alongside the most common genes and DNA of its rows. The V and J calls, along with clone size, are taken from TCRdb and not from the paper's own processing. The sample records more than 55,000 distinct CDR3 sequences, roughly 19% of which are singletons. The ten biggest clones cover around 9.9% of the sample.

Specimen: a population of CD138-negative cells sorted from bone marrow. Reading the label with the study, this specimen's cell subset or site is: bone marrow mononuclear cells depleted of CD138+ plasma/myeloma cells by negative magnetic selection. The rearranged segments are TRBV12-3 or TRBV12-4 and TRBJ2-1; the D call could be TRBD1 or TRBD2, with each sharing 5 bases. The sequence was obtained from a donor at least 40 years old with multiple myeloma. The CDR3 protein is CASSLYGASSYNEQFF. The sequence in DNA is TGTGCCAGCAGTCTATACGGGGCAAGCTCCTACAATGAGCAGTTCTTC.